The rows below give T cell receptor beta chains drawn from one sample of a study of tumor T cells in aggressive B-cell lymphoma. Here immunoSEQ multiplex PCR was the method, and the copy in TCRdb shows in-frame clones only, minus some. The sample yields about 7,400 clones, approximately 83% seen once. Sequencing used tumor tissue. These receptor sequences come from an adult with diffuse large B cell lymphoma. CDR3s include the opening cysteine and the closing phenylalanine or tryptophan. D genes are given only for firm matches. Only part of the rows carry a size: once, few, many, or a class if the clone is expanded.

clone size	D gene	V gene	J gene	CDR3 protein	CDR3 DNA
NA	NA	TRBV6-5	TRBJ2-7	CASSYGRASGYEQYF	TGTGCCAGCAGTTACGGGAGAGCCAGCGGCTACGAGCAGTACTTC
few	NA	TRBV14	TRBJ2-3	CASSQVGGARYKYF	TGTGCCAGCAGCCAAGTCGGCGGGGCCAGATATAAGTATTTT
NA	NA	TRBV10-3	TRBJ2-2	CAISEVQENTGELFF	TGTGCCATCAGTGAGGTACAGGAAAACACCGGGGAGCTGTTTTTT
NA	NA	TRBV7-9	TRBJ1-4	CASSLGRTGTNEKLFF	TGTGCCAGCAGCTTAGGGAGGACCGGGACTAATGAAAAACTGTTTTTT
NA	NA	TRBV27	TRBJ2-7	CASGQGPHHEQYF	TGTGCCAGCGGTCAGGGTCCCCATCACGAGCAGTACTTC
NA	TRBD1	TRBV5-1	TRBJ2-2	CASSGGQGAAGELFF	TGCGCCAGCAGTGGGGGACAGGGGGCCGCCGGGGAGCTGTTTTTT
NA	TRBD2	TRBV7-3	TRBJ2-1	CASSLGTSVYNEQFF	TGTGCCAGCAGCTTGGGGACTAGCGTGTACAATGAGCAGTTCTTC
NA	NA	TRBV6-5	TRBJ1-4	CASSYSGGANEKLFF	TGTGCCAGCAGTTACTCCGGGGGAGCTAATGAAAAACTGTTTTTT
NA	TRBD1	TRBV7-9	TRBJ2-2	CASSSLADRPNTGELFF	TGTGCCAGCAGCTCCCTGGCGGACAGGCCGAACACCGGGGAGCTGTTTTTT
NA	TRBD2	TRBV7-9	TRBJ2-1	CASSLAGLAEQFF	TGTGCCAGCAGCTTAGCGGGACTAGCGGAGCAGTTCTTC
NA	NA	TRBV7-3	TRBJ2-5	CASSPGKAGTQYF	TGTGCCAGCAGCCCCGGGAAAGCGGGGACCCAGTACTTC
NA	NA	TRBV5-1	TRBJ2-5	CASSWGPYPGQETQYF	TGCGCCAGCAGCTGGGGGCCCTATCCAGGCCAAGAGACCCAGTACTTC
NA	NA	TRBV30	TRBJ2-3	CAWSVRGSRGGTDTQYF	TGTGCCTGGAGTGTACGAGGGTCCAGGGGTGGCACAGATACGCAGTATTTT
NA	NA	TRBV7-8	TRBJ2-5	CASSYNLQETQYF	TGTGCCAGCAGTTACAACCTCCAAGAGACCCAGTACTTC
NA	TRBD1	TRBV7-9	TRBJ2-7	CASSPRDRGAYEQYF	TGTGCCAGCAGCCCCCGGGACAGGGGGGCCTACGAGCAGTACTTC
NA	TRBD2	TRBV18	TRBJ2-7	CASSPPSGNYEQYF	TGTGCCAGCTCACCGCCTAGCGGGAACTACGAGCAGTACTTC
once	NA	TRBV6-5	TRBJ1-1	CASSYEGHREAFF	TGTGCCAGCAGTTACGAGGGACACCGTGAAGCTTTCTTT